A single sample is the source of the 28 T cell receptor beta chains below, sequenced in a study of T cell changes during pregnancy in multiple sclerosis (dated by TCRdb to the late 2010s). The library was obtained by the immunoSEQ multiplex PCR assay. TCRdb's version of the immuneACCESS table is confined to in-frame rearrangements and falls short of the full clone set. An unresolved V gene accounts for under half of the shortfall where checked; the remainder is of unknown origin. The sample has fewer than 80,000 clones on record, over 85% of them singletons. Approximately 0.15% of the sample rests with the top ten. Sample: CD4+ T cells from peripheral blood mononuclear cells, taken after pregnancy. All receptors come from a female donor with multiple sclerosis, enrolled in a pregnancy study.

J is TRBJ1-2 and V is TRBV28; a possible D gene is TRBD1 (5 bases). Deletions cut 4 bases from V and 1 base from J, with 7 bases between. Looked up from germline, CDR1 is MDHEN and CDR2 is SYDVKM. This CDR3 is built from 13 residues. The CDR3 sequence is CASSSTVNYGYTF. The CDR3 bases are TGTGCCAGCAGTTCGACAGTTAACTATGGCTACACCTTC.

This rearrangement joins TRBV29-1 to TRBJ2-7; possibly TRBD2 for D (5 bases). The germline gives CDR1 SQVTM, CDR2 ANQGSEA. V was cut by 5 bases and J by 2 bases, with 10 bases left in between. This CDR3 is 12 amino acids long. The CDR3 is CSVMSGPYEQYF. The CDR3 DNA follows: TGCAGCGTTATGAGCGGACCCTACGAGCAGTACTTC.

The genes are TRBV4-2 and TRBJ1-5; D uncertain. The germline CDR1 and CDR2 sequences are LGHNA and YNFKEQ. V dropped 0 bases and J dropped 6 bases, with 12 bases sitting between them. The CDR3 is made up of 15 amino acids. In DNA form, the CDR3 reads TGTGCCAGCAGCCAAGAAGGTAGTAGGAGTCAGCCCCAGCATTTT. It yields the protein CASSQEGSRSQPQHF.

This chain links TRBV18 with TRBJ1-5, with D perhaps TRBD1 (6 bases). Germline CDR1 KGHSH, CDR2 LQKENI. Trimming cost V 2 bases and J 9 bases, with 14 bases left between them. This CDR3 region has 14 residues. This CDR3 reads CASSPVQGRGPQHF. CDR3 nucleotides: TGTGCCAGCTCACCAGTTCAGGGGAGAGGGCCCCAGCATTTT.

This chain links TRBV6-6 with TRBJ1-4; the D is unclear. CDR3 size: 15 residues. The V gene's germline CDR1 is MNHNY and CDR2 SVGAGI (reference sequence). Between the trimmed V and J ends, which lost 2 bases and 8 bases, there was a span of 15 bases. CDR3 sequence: CASSYDRLRLEKLFF. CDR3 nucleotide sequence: TGTGCCAGCAGTTACGATAGGCTCAGGTTAGAAAAACTGTTTTTT.

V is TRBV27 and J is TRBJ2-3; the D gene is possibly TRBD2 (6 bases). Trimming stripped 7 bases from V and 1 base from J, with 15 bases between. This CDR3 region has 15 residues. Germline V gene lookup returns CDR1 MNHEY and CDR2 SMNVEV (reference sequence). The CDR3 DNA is TGTGCCAGCACCTCGTGGGAGGAAGGCACAGATACGCAGTATTTT. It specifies CASTSWEEGTDTQYF.

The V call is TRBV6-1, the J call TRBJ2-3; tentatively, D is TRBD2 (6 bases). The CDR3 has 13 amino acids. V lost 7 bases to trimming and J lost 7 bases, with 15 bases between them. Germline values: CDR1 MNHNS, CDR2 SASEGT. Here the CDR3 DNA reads TGTGCCAGCAATATCGGGAGAACAAATACGCAGTATTTT. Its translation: CASNIGRTNTQYF.

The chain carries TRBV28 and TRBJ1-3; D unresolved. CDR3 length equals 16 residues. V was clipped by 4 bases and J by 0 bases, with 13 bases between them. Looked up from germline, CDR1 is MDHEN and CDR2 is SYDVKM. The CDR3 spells CASSWVIGSSGNTIYF. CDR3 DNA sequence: TGTGCCAGCAGTTGGGTCATCGGGAGCTCTGGAAACACCATATATTTT.

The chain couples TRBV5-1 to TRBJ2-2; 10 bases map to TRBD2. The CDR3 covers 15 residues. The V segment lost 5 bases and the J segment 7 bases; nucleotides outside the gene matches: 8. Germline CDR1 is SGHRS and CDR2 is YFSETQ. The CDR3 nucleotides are TGCGCCAGCAGGTCGATAGCGGGAGGATACGGGGAGCTGTTTTTT. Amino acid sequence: CASRSIAGGYGELFF.

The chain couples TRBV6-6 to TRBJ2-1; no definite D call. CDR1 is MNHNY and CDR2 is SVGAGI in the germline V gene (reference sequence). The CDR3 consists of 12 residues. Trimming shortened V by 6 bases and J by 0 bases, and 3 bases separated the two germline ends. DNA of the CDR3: TGTGCCAGCAGGAGCTCCTACAATGAGCAGTTCTTC. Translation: CASRSSYNEQFF.

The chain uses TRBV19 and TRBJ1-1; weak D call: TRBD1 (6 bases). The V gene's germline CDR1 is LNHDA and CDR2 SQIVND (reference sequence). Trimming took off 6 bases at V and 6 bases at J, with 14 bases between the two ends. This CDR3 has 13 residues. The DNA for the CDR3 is TGTGCCAGTAGGTACAGGGTCCCTTCTGAAGCTTTCTTT. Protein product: CASRYRVPSEAFF.

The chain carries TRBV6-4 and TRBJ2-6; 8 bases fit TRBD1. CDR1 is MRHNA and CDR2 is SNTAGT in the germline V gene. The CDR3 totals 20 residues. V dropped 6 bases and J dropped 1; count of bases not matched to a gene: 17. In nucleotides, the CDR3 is TGTGCCAGCAGCGGATTTCCCTCCACAGGGGGTCGGTCTGGGGCCAACGTCCTGACTTTC. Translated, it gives CASSGFPSTGGRSGANVLTF.

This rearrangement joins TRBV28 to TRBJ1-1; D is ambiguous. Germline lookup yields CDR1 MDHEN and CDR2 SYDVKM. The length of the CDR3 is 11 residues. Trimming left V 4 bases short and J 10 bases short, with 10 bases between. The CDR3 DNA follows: TGTGCCAGCAGTTCGGGGTTTCCAGCTTTCTTT. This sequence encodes CASSSGFPAFF.

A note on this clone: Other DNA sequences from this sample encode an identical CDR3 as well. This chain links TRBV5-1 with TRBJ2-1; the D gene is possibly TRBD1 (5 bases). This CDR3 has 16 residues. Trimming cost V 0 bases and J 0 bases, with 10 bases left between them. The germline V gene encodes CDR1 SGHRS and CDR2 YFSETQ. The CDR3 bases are TGCGCCAGCAGCTTGGGGGGCGGTTCCTCCTACAATGAGCAGTTCTTC. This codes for CASSLGGGSSYNEQFF.

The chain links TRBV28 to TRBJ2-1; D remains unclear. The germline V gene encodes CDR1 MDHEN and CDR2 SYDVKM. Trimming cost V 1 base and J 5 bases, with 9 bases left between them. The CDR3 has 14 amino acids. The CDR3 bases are TGTGCCAGCAGTTTATTGCACTCTAACAATGAGCAGTTCTTC. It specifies CASSLLHSNNEQFF.

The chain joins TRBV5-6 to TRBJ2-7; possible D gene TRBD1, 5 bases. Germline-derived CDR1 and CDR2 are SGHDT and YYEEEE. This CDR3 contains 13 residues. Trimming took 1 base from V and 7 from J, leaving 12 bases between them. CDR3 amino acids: CASSLWWGREQYF. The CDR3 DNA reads TGTGCCAGCAGCTTGTGGTGGGGCCGGGAGCAGTACTTC. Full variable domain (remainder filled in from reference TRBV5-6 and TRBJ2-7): DAGVTQSPTHLIKTRGQQVTLRCSPKSGHDTVSWYQQALGQGPQFIFQYYEEEERQRGNFPDRFSGHQFPNYSSELNVNALLLGDSALYLCASSLWWGREQYFGPGTRLTVT.

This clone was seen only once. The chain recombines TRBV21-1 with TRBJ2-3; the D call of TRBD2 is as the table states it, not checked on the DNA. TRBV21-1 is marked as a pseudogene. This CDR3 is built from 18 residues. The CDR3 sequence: CASSKKGGLAGDTDTQYF. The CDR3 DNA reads TGTGCCAGCAGCAAAAAAGGGGGACTAGCGGGGGACACAGATACGCAGTATTTT.

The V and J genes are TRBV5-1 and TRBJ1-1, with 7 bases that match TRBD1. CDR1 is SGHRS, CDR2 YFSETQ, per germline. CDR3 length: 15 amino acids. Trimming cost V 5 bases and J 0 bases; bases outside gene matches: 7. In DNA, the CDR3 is TGCGCCAGCAGTCAACCGACAGGGTTGAACACTGAAGCTTTCTTT. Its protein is CASSQPTGLNTEAFF.

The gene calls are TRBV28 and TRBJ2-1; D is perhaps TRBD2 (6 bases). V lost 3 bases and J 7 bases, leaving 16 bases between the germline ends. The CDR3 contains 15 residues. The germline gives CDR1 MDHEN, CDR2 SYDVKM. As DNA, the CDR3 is TGTGCCAGCAGTTTGTTACTGGGACTTAAGAATGAGCAGTTCTTC. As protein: CASSLLLGLKNEQFF. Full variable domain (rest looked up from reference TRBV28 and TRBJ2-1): DVKVTQSSRYLVKRTGEKVFLECVQDMDHENMFWYRQDPGLGLRLIYFSYDVKMKEKGDIPEGYSVSREKKERFSLILESASTNQTSMYLCASSLLLGLKNEQFFGPGTRLTVL.

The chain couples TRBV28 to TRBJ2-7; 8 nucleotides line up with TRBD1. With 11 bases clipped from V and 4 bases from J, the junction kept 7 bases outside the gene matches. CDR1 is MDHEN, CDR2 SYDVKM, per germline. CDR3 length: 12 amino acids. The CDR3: CASGTGGYEQYF. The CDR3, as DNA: TGTGCCTCAGGGACAGGCGGGTACGAGCAGTACTTC.

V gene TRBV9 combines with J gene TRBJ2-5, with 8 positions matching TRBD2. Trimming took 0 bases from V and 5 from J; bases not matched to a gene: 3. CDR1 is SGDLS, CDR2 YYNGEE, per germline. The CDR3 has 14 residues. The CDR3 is CASSVGAGGETQYF. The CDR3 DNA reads TGTGCCAGCAGCGTAGGGGCGGGGGGCGAGACCCAGTACTTC.

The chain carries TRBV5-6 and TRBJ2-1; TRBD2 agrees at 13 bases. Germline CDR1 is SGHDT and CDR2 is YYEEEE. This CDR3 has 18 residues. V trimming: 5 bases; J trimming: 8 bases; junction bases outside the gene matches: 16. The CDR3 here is CASRGFSPGTSGIDEQFF. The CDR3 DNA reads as TGTGCCAGCAGAGGCTTTTCGCCCGGGACTAGCGGGATAGATGAGCAGTTCTTC. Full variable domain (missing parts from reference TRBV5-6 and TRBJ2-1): DAGVTQSPTHLIKTRGQQVTLRCSPKSGHDTVSWYQQALGQGPQFIFQYYEEEERQRGNFPDRFSGHQFPNYSSELNVNALLLGDSALYLCASRGFSPGTSGIDEQFFGPGTRLTVL.

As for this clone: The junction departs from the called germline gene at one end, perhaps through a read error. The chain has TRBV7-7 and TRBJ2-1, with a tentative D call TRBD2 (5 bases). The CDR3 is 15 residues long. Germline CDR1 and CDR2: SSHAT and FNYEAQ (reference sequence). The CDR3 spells CASSPGLITSNEQFF. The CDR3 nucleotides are TGTGCTAGCAGTCCAGGACTCATAACCTCTAATGAGCAGTTCTTC.

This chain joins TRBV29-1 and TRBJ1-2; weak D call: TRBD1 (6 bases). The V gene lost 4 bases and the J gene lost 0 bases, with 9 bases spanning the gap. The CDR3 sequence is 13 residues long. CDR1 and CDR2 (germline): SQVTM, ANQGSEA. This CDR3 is CSVVDSTNYGYTF. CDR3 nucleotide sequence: TGCAGCGTTGTGGACAGCACTAACTATGGCTACACCTTC.

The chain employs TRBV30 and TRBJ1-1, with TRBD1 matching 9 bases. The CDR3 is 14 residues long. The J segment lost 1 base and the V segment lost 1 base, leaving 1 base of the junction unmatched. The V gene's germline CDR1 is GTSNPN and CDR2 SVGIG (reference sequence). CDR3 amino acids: CAWSATGGNTEAFF. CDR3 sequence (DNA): TGTGCCTGGAGTGCGACAGGGGGGAACACTGAAGCTTTCTTT.

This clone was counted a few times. The CDR3 spells CASTSVQGADMNTEAFF. DNA for the CDR3: TGTGCCAGCACCTCCGTTCAGGGGGCAGACATGAACACTGAAGCTTTCTTT. This chain connects TRBV28 to TRBJ1-1; 8 positions match TRBD1. With 7 bases clipped from V and 0 bases from J, the junction kept 13 bases outside the gene matches. From germline, CDR1 is MDHEN and CDR2 SYDVKM. This CDR3 contains 17 residues.

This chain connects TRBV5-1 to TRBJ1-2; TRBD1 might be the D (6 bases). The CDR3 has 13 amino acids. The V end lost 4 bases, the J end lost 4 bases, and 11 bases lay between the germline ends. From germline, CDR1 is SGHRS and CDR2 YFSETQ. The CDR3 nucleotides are TGCGCCAGCAGCACGGACAGTCTCTATGGCTACACCTTC. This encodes CASSTDSLYGYTF.

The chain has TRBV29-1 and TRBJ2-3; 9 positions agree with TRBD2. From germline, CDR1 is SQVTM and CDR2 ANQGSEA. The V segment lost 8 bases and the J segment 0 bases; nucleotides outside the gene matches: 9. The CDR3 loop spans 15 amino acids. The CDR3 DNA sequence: TGCAGCCTGGGCACTAGCGGGTCTAGCACAGATACGCAGTATTTT. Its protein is CSLGTSGSSTDTQYF.